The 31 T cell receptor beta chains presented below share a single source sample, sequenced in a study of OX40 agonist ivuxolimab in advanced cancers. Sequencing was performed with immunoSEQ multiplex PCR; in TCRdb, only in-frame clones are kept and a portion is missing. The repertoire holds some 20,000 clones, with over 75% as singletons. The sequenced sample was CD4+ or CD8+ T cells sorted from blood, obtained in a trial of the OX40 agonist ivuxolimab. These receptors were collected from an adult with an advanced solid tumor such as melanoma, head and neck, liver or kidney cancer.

The CDR3 bases are TGTGCCAGCTCACCAGGACGGTCCCCTGAGCAGTACTTC. Amino acid sequence: CASSPGRSPEQYF. This chain links TRBV18 with TRBJ2-7, with D unresolved. V gave up 2 bases and J gave up 7 bases, with 12 bases separating them. From germline, CDR1 is KGHSH and CDR2 LQKENI. There are 13 residues in the CDR3.

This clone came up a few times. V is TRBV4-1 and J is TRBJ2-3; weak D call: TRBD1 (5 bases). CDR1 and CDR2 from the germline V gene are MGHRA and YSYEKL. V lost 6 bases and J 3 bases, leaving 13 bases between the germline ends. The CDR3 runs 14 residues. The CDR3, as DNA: TGCGCCAGCAGAAAGGAAGGGGTGACAGATACGCAGTATTTT. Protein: CASRKEGVTDTQYF.

The CDR3 DNA is TGTGCCAGCAGCTTAGAAGTTTCGGGGGCCTATGGCTACACCTTC. Amino acids: CASSLEVSGAYGYTF. The gene calls are TRBV7-2 and TRBJ1-2; possibly TRBD1 for D (6 bases). V lost 1 base, J lost 4 bases, and 13 bases lay in between. The CDR3 is 15 amino acids. CDR1 SGHTA and CDR2 FQGNSA come from the germline V gene.

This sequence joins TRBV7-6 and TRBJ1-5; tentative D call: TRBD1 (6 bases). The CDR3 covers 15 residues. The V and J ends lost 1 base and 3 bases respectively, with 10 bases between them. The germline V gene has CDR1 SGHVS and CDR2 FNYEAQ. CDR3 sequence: CASSLGTGNNQPQHF. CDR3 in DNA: TGTGCCAGCAGCTTAGGAACAGGGAACAATCAGCCCCAGCATTTT. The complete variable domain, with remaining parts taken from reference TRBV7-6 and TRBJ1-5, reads GAGVSQSPRYKVTKRGQDVALRCDPISGHVSLYWYRQALGQGPEFLTYFNYEAQQDKSGLPNDRFSAERPEGSISTLTIQRTEQRDSAMYRCASSLGTGNNQPQHFGDGTRLSIL.

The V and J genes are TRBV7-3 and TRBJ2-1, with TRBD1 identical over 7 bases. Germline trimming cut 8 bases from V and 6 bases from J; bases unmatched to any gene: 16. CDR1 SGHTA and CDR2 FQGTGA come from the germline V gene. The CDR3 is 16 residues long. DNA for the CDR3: TGTGCCAGCGCGACTCACGGGACAGATTTACTCAATGAGCAGTTCTTC. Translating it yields CASATHGTDLLNEQFF.

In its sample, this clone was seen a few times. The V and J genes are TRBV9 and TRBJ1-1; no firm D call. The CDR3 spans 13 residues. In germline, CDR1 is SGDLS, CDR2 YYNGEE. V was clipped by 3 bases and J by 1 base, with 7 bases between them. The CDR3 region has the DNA TGTGCCAGCAGCGCCTGGGCGAACACTGAAGCTTTCTTT. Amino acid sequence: CASSAWANTEAFF.

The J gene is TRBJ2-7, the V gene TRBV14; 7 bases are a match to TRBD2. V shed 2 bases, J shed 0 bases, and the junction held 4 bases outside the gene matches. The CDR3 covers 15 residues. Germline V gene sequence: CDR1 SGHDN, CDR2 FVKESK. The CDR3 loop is CASSQLGTNSYEQYF. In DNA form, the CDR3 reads TGTGCCAGCAGCCAACTCGGGACTAACTCCTACGAGCAGTACTTC.

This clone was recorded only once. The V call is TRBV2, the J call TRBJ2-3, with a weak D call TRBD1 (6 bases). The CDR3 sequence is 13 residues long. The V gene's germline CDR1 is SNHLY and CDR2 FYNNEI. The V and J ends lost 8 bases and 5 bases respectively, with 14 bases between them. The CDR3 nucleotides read TGTGCCAGCTGGGGGCACCTCCGAGATACGCAGTATTTT. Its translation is CASWGHLRDTQYF.

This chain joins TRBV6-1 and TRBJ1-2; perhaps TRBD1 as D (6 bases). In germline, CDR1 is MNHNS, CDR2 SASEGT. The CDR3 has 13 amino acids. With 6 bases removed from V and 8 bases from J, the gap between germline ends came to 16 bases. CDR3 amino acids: CASRLQGSGGYTF. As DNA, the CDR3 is TGTGCCAGCAGACTACAGGGTAGTGGAGGCTACACCTTC.

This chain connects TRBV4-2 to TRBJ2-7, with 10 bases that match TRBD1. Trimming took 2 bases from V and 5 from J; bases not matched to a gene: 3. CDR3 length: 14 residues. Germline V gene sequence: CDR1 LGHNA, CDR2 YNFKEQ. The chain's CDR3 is CASSQTGTGDEQYF. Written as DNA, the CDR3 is TGTGCCAGCAGCCAAACCGGGACAGGGGACGAGCAGTACTTC.

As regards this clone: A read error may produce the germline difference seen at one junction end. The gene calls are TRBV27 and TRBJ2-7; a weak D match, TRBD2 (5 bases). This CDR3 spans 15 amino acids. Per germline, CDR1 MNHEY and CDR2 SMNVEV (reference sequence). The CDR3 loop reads CASRFLASPEDEQYF. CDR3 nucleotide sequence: TGTGCCAGCCGTTTTTTGGCTAGCCCCGAAGACGAGCAGTACTTC.

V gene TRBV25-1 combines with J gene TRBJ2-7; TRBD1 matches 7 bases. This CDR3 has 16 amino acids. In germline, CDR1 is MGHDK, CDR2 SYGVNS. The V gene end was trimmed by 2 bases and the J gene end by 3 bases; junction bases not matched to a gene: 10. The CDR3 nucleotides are TGTGCCAGCAGTGAACTAGACAGGGCAAGGGGCTACGAGCAGTACTTC. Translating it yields CASSELDRARGYEQYF.

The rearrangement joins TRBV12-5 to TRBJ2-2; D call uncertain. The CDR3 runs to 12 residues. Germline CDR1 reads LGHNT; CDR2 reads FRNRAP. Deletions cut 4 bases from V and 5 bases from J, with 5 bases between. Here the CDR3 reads CASGYRTGELFF. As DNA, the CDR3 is TGTGCTAGTGGTTATAGGACCGGGGAGCTGTTTTTT.

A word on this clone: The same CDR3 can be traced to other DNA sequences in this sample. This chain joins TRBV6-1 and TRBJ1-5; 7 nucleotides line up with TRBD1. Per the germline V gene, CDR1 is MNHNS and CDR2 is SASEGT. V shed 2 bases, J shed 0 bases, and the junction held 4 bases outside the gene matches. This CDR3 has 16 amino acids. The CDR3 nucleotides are TGTGCCAGCAGTGAATGGGGGACAGATAGCAATCAGCCCCAGCATTTT. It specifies CASSEWGTDSNQPQHF.

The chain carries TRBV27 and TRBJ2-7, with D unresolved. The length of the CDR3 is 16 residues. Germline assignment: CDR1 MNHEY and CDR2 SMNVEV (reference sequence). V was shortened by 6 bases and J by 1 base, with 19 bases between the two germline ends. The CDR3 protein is CASREHATDPSYEQYF. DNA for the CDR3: TGTGCCAGCAGGGAACACGCCACGGACCCATCCTACGAGCAGTACTTC.

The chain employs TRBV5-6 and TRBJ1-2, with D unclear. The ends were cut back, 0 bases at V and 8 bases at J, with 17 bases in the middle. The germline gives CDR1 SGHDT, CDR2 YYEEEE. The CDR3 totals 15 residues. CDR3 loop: CASSLEDEDPAGYTF. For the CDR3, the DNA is TGTGCCAGCAGCTTGGAGGATGAGGACCCGGCAGGCTACACCTTC.

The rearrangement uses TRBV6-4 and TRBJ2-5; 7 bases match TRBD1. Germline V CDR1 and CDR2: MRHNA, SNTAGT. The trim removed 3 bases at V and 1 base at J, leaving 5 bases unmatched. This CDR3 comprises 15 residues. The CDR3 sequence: CASSESPGGQETQYF. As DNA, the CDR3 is TGTGCCAGCAGTGAGTCGCCAGGGGGCCAAGAGACCCAGTACTTC.

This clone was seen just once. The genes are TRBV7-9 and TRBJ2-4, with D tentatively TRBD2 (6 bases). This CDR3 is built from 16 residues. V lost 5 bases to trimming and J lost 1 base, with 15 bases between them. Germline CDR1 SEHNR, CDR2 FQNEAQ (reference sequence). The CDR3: CASSPATGRAKNIQYF. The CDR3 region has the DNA TGTGCCAGCAGCCCCGCAACTGGGAGGGCCAAAAACATTCAGTACTTC.

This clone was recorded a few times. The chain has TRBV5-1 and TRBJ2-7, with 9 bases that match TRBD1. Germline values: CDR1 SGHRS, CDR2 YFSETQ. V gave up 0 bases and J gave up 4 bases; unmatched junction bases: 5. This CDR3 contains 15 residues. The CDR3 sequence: CASSLDGTGLYEQYF. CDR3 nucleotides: TGCGCCAGCAGCTTGGACGGGACAGGGCTATACGAGCAGTACTTC.

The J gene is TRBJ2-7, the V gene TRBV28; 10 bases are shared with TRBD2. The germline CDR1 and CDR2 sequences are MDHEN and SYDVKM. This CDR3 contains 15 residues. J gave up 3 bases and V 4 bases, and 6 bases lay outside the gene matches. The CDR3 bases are TGTGCCAGCAGTTCTAGCGGGAGTCGATACTACGAGCAGTACTTC. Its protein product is CASSSSGSRYYEQYF.

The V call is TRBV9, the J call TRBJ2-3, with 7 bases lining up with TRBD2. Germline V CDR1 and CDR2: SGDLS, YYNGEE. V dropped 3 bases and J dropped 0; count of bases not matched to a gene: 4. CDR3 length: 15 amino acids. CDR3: CASSAGGRSTDTQYF. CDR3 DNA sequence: TGTGCCAGCAGCGCGGGGGGAAGGAGCACAGATACGCAGTATTTT. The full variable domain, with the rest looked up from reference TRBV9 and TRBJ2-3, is DSGVTQTPKHLITATGQRVTLRCSPRSGDLSVYWYQQSLDQGLQFLIQYYNGEERAKGNILERFSAQQFPDLHSELNLSSLELGDSALYFCASSAGGRSTDTQYFGPGTRLTVL.

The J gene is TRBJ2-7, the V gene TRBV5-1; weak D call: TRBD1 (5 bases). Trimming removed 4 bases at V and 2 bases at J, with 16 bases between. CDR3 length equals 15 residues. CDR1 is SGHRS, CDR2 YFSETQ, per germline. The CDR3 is CASSDAQGRAYEQYF. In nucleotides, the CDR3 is TGCGCCAGCAGCGATGCCCAGGGTCGGGCCTACGAGCAGTACTTC.

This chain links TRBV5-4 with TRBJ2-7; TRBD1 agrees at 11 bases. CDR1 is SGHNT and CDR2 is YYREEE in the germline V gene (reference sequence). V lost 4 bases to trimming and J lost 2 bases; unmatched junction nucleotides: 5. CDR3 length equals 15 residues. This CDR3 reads CASSGPGQGAYEQYF. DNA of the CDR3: TGTGCCAGCAGCGGACCGGGACAGGGGGCCTACGAGCAGTACTTC.

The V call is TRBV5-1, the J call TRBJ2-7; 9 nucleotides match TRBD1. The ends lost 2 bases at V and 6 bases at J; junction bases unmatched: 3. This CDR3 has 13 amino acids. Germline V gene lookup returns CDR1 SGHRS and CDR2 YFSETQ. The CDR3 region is CASSLWTGAEQYF. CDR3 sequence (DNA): TGCGCCAGCAGCTTATGGACAGGGGCCGAGCAGTACTTC.

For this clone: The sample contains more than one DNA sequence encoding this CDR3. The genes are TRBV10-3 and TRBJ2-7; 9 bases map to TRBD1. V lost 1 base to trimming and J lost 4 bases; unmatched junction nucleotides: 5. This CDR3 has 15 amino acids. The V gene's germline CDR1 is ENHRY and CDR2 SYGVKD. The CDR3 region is CAISEYGQGPYEQYF. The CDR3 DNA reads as TGTGCCATCAGTGAGTACGGACAGGGGCCTTACGAGCAGTACTTC.

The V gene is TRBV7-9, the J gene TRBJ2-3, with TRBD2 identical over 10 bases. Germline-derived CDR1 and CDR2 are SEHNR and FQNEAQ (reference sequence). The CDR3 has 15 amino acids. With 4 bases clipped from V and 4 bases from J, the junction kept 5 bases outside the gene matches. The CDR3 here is CASSSSGSISDTQYF. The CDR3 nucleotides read TGTGCCAGCAGCTCTAGCGGGAGCATATCAGATACGCAGTATTTT.

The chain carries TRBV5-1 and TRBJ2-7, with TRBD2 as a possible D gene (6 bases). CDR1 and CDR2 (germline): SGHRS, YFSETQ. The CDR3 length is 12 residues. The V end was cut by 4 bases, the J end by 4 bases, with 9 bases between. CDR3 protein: CASSTGTYEQYF. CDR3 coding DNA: TGCGCCAGCAGCACCGGGACTTACGAGCAGTACTTC.

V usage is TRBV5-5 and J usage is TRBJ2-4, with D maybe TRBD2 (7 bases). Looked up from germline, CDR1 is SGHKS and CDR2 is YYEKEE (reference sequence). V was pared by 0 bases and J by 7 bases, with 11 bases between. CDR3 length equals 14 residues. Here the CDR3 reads CASSLAGGGNIQYF. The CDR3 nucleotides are TGTGCCAGCAGCTTGGCGGGGGGCGGGAACATTCAGTACTTC.

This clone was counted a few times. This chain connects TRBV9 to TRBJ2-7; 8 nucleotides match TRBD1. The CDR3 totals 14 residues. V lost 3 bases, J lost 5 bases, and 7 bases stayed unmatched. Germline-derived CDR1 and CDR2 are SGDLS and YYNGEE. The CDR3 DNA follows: TGTGCCAGCAGCGATGGACAGGGTCTCAACGAGCAGTACTTC. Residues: CASSDGQGLNEQYF.

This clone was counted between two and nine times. The DNA of the CDR3 is TGCGCCAGCAGCCAAGAAGCGACAGGGAGCTATGGCTACACCTTC. Translating gives CASSQEATGSYGYTF. V and J are TRBV5-1 and TRBJ1-2; 7 nucleotides match TRBD1. The junction had 10 bases not matched to a gene; V was cut back by 4 bases and J by 4 bases. CDR1 is SGHRS, CDR2 YFSETQ, per germline. The CDR3 covers 15 residues.

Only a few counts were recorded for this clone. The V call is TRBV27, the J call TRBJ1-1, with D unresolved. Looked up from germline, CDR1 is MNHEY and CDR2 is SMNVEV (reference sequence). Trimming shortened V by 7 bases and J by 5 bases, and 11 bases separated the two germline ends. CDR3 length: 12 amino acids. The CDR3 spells CASMTGGTEAFF. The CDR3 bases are TGTGCCAGCATGACCGGCGGGACTGAAGCTTTCTTT.